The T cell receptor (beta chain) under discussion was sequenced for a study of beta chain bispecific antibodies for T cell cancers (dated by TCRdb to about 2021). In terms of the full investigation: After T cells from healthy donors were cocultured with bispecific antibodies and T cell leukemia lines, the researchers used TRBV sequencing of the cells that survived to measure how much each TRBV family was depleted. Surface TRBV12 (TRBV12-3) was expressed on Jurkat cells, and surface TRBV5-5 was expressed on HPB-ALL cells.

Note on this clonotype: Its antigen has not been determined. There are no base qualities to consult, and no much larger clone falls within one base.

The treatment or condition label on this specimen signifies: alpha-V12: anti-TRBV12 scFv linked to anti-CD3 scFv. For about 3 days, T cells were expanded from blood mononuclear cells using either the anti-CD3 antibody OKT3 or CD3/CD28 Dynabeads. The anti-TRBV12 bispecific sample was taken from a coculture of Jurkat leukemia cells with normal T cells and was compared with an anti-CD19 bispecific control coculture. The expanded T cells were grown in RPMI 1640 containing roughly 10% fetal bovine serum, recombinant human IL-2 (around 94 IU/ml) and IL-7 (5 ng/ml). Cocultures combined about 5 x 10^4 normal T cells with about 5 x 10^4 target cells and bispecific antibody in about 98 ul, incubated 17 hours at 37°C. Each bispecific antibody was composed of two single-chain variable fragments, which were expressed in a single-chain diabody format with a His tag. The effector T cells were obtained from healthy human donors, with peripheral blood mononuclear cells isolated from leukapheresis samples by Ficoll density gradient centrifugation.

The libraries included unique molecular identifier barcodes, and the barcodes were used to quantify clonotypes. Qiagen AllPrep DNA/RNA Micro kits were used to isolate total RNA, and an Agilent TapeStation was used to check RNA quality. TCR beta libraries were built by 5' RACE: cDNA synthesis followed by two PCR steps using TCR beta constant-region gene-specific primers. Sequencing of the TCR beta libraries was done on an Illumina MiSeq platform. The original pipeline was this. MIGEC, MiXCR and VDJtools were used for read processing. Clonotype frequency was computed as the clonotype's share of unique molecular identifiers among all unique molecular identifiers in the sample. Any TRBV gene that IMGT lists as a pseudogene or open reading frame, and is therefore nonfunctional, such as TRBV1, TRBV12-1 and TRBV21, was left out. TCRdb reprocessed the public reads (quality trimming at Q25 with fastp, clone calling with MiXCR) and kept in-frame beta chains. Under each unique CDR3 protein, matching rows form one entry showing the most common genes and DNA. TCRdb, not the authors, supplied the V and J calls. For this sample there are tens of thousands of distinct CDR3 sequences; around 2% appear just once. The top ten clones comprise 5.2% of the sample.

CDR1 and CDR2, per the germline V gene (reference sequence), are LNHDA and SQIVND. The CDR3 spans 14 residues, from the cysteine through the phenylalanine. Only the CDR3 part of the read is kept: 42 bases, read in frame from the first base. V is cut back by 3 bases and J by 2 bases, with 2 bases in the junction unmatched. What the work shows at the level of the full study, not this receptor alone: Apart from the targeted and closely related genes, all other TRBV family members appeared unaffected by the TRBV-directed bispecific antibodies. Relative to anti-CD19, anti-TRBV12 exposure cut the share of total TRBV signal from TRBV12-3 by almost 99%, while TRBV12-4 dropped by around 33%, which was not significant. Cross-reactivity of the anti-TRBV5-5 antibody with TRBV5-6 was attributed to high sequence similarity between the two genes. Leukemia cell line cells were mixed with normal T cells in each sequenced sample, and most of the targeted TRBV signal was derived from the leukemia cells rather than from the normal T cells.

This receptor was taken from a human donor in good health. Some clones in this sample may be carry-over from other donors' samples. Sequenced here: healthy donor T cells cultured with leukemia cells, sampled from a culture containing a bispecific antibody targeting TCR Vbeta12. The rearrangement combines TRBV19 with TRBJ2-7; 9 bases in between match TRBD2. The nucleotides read TGTGCCAGTAGTATTTCTAGCGGGGCCTACGAGCAGTACTTC. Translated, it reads CASSISSGAYEQYF. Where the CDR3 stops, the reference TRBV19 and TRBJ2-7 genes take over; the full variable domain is DGGITQSPKYLFRKEGQNVTLSCEQNLNHDAMYWYRQDPGQGLRLIYYSQIVNDFQKGDIAEGYSVSREKKESFPLTVTSAQKNPTAFYLCASSISSGAYEQYFGPGTRLTVT.